This T cell receptor (beta chain) derives from a study of blood T cell repertoires in COVID-19 (dated by TCRdb to 2019 to 2021). Notes on the research overall: Samples from collaborators originated in the United States, Italy and Spain and spanned both the acute and convalescent phases of COVID-19. The material from the prospective study consisted of cDNA or gDNA derived from T cells, B-cell-depleted T cells, or PBMCs. Subjects who had been exposed to COVID-19, were actively infected with it, or had recovered from it provided the deeply sampled blood TCRbeta repertoires that made up the dataset. The repertoires were released in a freely available public database intended as a resource for research on the immune response to SARS-CoV-2. Samples were obtained from the ongoing ImmuneRACE study (first 160 participants) and from about 1,300 subjects provided by 6 global collaborators. The sample metadata nearly always contained a de-identified subject ID, COVID-19 status, age in years and sex. Where available, HLA class I and class II types were taken from metadata supplied by the sample provider and were not determined by assay-based typing. Results the study describes overall, beyond this receptor: How much clinical and demographic metadata was included differed by source and by participant, and the metadata was provided uncurated.

The CDR3 runs 13 residues from the cysteine to the phenylalanine. CDR3 DNA is the only sequence kept; it has 39 bases, read in frame from the first base. V lost 5 bases and J lost 5 bases; the stretch between them is 10 bases long. The CDR1 and CDR2 encoded by the germline V gene are SGHNT and YENEEA. A second Seattle source provided samples from volunteer blood donors who had recovered from COVID-19. Whole blood was collected in K2EDTA tubes by collaborating institutions according to the institutions' own protocols. For TCRbeta analysis, collaborators shipped samples as frozen whole blood, isolated PBMCs, or DNA extracted from either of those sample types. The immunoSEQ Assay, a bias-controlled multiplex PCR, was used to amplify TCRbeta CDR3 regions from genomic DNA. As for the authors' bioinformatics: Within the assay, amplification of reference gene primers was used to estimate how many nucleated cells each sample contained. To quantify the absolute abundance of each unique TCRbeta CDR3 rearrangement, sequence reads were collapsed and filtered. For each sample, productive Simpson clonality was calculated as the square root of Simpson's diversity index across productive rearrangements. Entries here come from immuneACCESS through TCRdb and include only in-frame sequences with V and J called. Some clones fail to appear in such tables; in the studies checked, an unresolved V gene covers under half of the shortfall, and the cause of the remainder is unknown. From that table come the V and J calls and clone size; the DNA was used to work out D and trimming. In this sample the table shows under 200,000 clones, 70% to 90% of which occur a single time. The top ten clones comprise roughly 7.1% of the sample.

Of note for this clone: No antigen is known for it. No base quality information exists; no much larger clone differs at one position.

Sequenced: peripheral blood. The chain is made from TRBV11-3 and TRBJ2-1, and possibly TRBD2, on 5 matching bases. This TCR came from a man between 35 and 55 years old who had recovered from COVID-19. The sequenced DNA: TGTGCCAGCAGCCACCGGACTGACAATGAGCAGTTCTTC. This is translated as CASSHRTDNEQFF.